What follows are 8 T cell receptor beta chains derived from one specimen sequenced in a study of T cell repertoires in cytomegalovirus infection. One entry per CDR3 protein results from TCRdb running MiXCR on the reads. The table has nearly 650,000 distinct CDR3 sequences, approximately 25% seen once. Specimen: CD8+ T cells from PBMCs. All receptors derive from a human donor in good health (CMV status not recorded). Some clones in this sample may be carry-over from other donors' samples.

The chain is built from TRBV2 and TRBJ2-1, with TRBD2 identical over 8 bases. V shed 9 bases, J shed 6 bases, and the junction held 7 bases outside the gene matches. Germline CDR1 is SNHLY and CDR2 is FYNNEI. This CDR3 is 13 amino acids long. The CDR3 loop is CASSRTSSNEQFF. The CDR3 coding sequence is TGTGCCAGTTCTCGGACTAGCTCCAATGAGCAGTTCTTC.

The rearrangement uses TRBV29-1 and TRBJ1-2; 10 nucleotides match TRBD1. With 1 base clipped from V and 1 base from J, the junction kept 18 bases outside the gene matches. The CDR3 sequence is 20 residues long. From germline, CDR1 is SQVTM and CDR2 ANQGSEA. The CDR3 nucleotides read TGCAGCGTTGAAGCTCTCCGGGTCGGGACAGGGGAATCCCTTAACTATGGCTACACCTTC. It encodes CSVEALRVGTGESLNYGYTF.

This clonotype occurred a few times. The chain couples TRBV5-1 to TRBJ2-7; D gene ambiguous. Germline V gene lookup returns CDR1 SGHRS and CDR2 YFSETQ. The CDR3 is 14 amino acids. Trimming left V 4 bases short and J 2 bases short, with 13 bases between. CDR3 residues: CASSPHGSTYEQYF. The DNA of the CDR3 is TGCGCCAGCAGCCCCCACGGATCCACCTACGAGCAGTACTTC.

V is TRBV14 and J is TRBJ1-6; perhaps TRBD1 as D (5 bases). CDR1 and CDR2 (germline): SGHDN, FVKESK. The ends were cut back, 4 bases at V and 8 bases at J, with 15 bases in the middle. The CDR3 loop spans 15 amino acids. The CDR3 protein is CASSRGDPWDSPLHF. In nucleotides, the CDR3 is TGTGCCAGCAGCCGGGGGGACCCCTGGGATTCACCCCTCCACTTT.

V and J are TRBV6-2 or TRBV6-3 and TRBJ2-1; 7 nucleotides line up with TRBD2. In germline, CDR1 is MNHEY, CDR2 SVGEGT. The J segment lost 2 bases and the V segment lost 2 bases, leaving 6 bases of the junction unmatched. The CDR3 contains 16 residues. CDR3 loop: CASSYGGGPTYNEQFF. As DNA, the CDR3 is TGTGCCAGCAGTTACGGCGGGGGACCAACCTACAATGAGCAGTTCTTC.

The genes are TRBV4-2 and TRBJ2-1, with D tentatively TRBD2 (7 bases). Germline V gene data show CDR1 as LGHNA and CDR2 as YNFKEQ. With 1 base removed from V and 3 bases from J, the gap between germline ends came to 19 bases. The CDR3 is 18 residues long. CDR3 sequence: CASSQGGIGLGGYNEQFF. In DNA form, the CDR3 reads TGTGCCAGCAGCCAAGGGGGCATTGGACTAGGGGGCTACAATGAGCAGTTCTTC.

This clonotype was seen a handful of times. CDR3 sequence (DNA): TGTGCCAGCAGATCCGAGCCAAACATGAACACTGAAGCTTTCTTT. The encoded protein is CASRSEPNMNTEAFF. J is TRBJ1-1 and V is TRBV7-6; D is undetermined. This CDR3 contains 15 residues. The ends were cut back, 6 bases at V and 0 bases at J, with 14 bases in the middle. Germline V gene data show CDR1 as SGHVS and CDR2 as FNYEAQ. Drawing the rest from reference TRBV7-6 and TRBJ1-1, the complete variable domain is GAGVSQSPRYKVTKRGQDVALRCDPISGHVSLYWYRQALGQGPEFLTYFNYEAQQDKSGLPNDRFSAERPEGSISTLTIQRTEQRDSAMYRCASRSEPNMNTEAFFGQGTRLTVV.

This clonotype showed up just a few times. This chain links TRBV7-9 with TRBJ2-2, with 8 bases that match TRBD1. CDR1 is SEHNR, CDR2 FQNEAQ, per germline (reference sequence). CDR3 size: 17 residues. V was clipped by 2 bases and J by 1 base; unmatched bases: 6. The CDR3 sequence: CASSLLGQDLNTGELFF. Written as DNA, the CDR3 is TGTGCCAGCAGCTTATTGGGACAGGACTTGAACACCGGGGAGCTGTTTTTT.